This is a list of T cell receptor beta chains from one sample in a study of blood T cell repertoires in COVID-19. TCRdb's table, derived via immunoSEQ multiplex PCR, lists solely in-frame clones and lacks some. The sample shows around 150,000 clones, 88% of them seen only once. Sequenced material: peripheral blood. These receptors were collected from a middle-aged man with active or convalescent COVID-19. Each CDR3 is given with its conserved first and last residue. A D gene is named only where the DNA matches it firmly. Clone size appears in some rows only: once, few, many, or a class for an expanded clone.

j_call: TRBJ1-2; clone_size: few; d_call: .; v_call: TRBV6-2/TRBV6-3; cdr3_nt: TGTGCCAGCAGCCCTCAGGGGCGCTATGGCTACACCTTC; cdr3_aa: CASSPQGRYGYTF
j_call: TRBJ2-7; clone_size: .; d_call: TRBD1; v_call: TRBV28; cdr3_nt: TGTGCCAGCAGCCGGACAGGGGGCTCCTACGAGCAGTACTTC; cdr3_aa: CASSRTGGSYEQYF
j_call: TRBJ2-1; clone_size: .; d_call: TRBD2; v_call: TRBV7-2; cdr3_nt: TGTGCCAGCAGCTTTGTGGCGGGAGGAACGAATGAGCAGTTCTTC; cdr3_aa: CASSFVAGGTNEQFF
j_call: TRBJ2-1; clone_size: .; d_call: TRBD2; v_call: TRBV19; cdr3_nt: TGTGCCAGTAGTATAGAAGGGACTAGCGGGTACAATGAGCAGTTCTTC; cdr3_aa: CASSIEGTSGYNEQFF
j_call: TRBJ1-2; clone_size: .; d_call: .; v_call: TRBV18; cdr3_nt: TGTGCCAGCTCACCACGGGGGCCGGGCTACACCTTC; cdr3_aa: CASSPRGPGYTF
j_call: TRBJ1-5; clone_size: .; d_call: .; v_call: TRBV24-1; cdr3_nt: TGTGCCACCAGTGATTTCATTGCAGGGGACGACTTTAATCAGCCCCAGCATTTT; cdr3_aa: CATSDFIAGDDFNQPQHF
j_call: TRBJ2-3; clone_size: .; d_call: .; v_call: TRBV10-2; cdr3_nt: TGCGCCAGCAGTGAGTCCCCGGTCTCGTCAGATACGCAGTATTTT; cdr3_aa: CASSESPVSSDTQYF
j_call: TRBJ2-7; clone_size: .; d_call: TRBD1; v_call: TRBV7-9; cdr3_nt: TGTGCCAGCAGTTTAGGACGCTACAGGGGGACCGCCTACGAGCAGTACTTC; cdr3_aa: CASSLGRYRGTAYEQYF
j_call: TRBJ1-2; clone_size: .; d_call: .; v_call: TRBV28; cdr3_nt: TGTGCCAGCTTTTTTATGGGGGGTGGCTACACCTTC; cdr3_aa: CASFFMGGGYTF
j_call: TRBJ2-7; clone_size: few; d_call: .; v_call: TRBV6-5; cdr3_nt: TGTGCCAGCAGTTACGTCCAGACAGGAAAGTACGAGCAGTACTTC; cdr3_aa: CASSYVQTGKYEQYF
j_call: TRBJ1-6; clone_size: .; d_call: .; v_call: TRBV2; cdr3_nt: TGTGCCAGCAGGGATCAGGATTCACCCCTCCACTTT; cdr3_aa: CASRDQDSPLHF
j_call: TRBJ2-7; clone_size: .; d_call: .; v_call: TRBV11-2; cdr3_nt: TGTGCCAGCAGCCCGGACAGGACGGGAGTATACGAGCAGTACTTC; cdr3_aa: CASSPDRTGVYEQYF
j_call: TRBJ2-1; clone_size: .; d_call: TRBD1; v_call: TRBV7-2; cdr3_nt: TGTGCCAGCAGCTGGACAGGGTTTGAGCAGTTCTTC; cdr3_aa: CASSWTGFEQFF
j_call: TRBJ2-4; clone_size: once; d_call: TRBD1; v_call: TRBV3-1/TRBV3-2; cdr3_nt: TGTGCCAGCAGCCAAGCGGACAGGGCTCGAATTCAGTACTTC; cdr3_aa: CASSQADRARIQYF
j_call: TRBJ2-1; clone_size: .; d_call: TRBD2; v_call: TRBV9; cdr3_nt: TGTGCCAGCAGCGTAGCTCCGCGCTACAGCGGGAACAATGAGCAGTTCTTC; cdr3_aa: CASSVAPRYSGNNEQFF
j_call: TRBJ1-3; clone_size: once; d_call: .; v_call: TRBV9; cdr3_nt: TGTGCCAGCAGCCGACGGGTTTCAAGCTCTGGAAACACCATATATTTT; cdr3_aa: CASSRRVSSSGNTIYF
j_call: TRBJ2-3; clone_size: .; d_call: TRBD1; v_call: TRBV2; cdr3_nt: TGTGCCAGCAGGGGGACAGGGAGGACCACAGATACGCAGTATTTT; cdr3_aa: CASRGTGRTTDTQYF